Reported below is one T cell receptor (beta chain). These data belong to a study of blood T cell repertoires in COVID-19. Overall study context: Nucleic acid was either cDNA or gDNA, and it came from T cells, B-cell-depleted T cells, or PBMCs.

Those who participated ranged in age from roughly 18 to 89 years and resided in about two dozen US areas. The authors' processing: Quantification of nucleated cells was approximated via reference gene primer amplification. The assay was immunoSEQ multiplex PCR, and TCRdb's table has in-frame clones only and misses some. V, J and clone size are taken as reported in that table, and D and trimming were inferred from the DNA itself. The sample includes under 250,000 clones, roughly 85% of them seen just once. This receptor was obtained from a woman aged 45-59 years with acute COVID-19. Sequencing input: PBMCs or T cells enriched from blood (not recorded which).

The CDR3, as DNA: TGTGCCAGCACCTTATCAGGGGGGAATGAGCAGTTCTTC. Its translation is CASTLSGGNEQFF. The genes are TRBV12-3 or TRBV12-4 and TRBJ2-1; possibly TRBD1 for D (7 bases). The length of the CDR3 is 13 residues. Deletions cut 7 bases from V and 7 bases from J, with 14 bases between.